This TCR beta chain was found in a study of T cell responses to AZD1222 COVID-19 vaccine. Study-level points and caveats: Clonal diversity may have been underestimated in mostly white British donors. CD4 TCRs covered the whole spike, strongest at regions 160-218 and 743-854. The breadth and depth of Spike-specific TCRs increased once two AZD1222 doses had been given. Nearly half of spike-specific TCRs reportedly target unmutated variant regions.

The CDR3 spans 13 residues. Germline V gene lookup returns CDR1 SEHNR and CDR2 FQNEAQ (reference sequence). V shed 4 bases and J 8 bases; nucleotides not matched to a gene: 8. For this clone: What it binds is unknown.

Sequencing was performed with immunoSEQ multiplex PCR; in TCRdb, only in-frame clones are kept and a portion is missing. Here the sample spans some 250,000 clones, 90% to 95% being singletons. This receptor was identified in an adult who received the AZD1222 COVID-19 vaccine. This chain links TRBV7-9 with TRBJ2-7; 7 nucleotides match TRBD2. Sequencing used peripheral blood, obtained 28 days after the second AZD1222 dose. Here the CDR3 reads CASSSQGGIKQYF. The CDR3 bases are TGTGCCAGCAGCTCCCAGGGAGGGATCAAGCAGTACTTC.